These T cell receptor beta chains were read from a single sample in a study of chemoradiotherapy in HPV16-positive cancers. Profiling relied on immunoSEQ multiplex PCR, and the TCRdb table lists in-frame clones only, not all of them. This sample has about 20,000 clones; about nine tenths occur once, and the top ten carry roughly 16%. Sample: blood, taken from a patient who underwent chemoradiotherapy. All receptors derive from a human donor with HPV-associated anogenital cancer. Both conserved end residues are part of each CDR3. The order of the fields is J gene, V gene, D gene, clone size, CDR3 protein, CDR3 DNA. The D gene is left open where the match is weak. Clone sizes are given selectively: once, few, many, or a class where the clone is expanded.

J: TRBJ2-3; V: TRBV6-4; D: TRBD2; size: NA; CDR3: CASSLAGGTDTQYF; DNA: TGTGCCAGCAGCTTAGCGGGGGGCACAGATACGCAGTATTTT
J: TRBJ1-1; V: TRBV13; D: NA; size: NA; CDR3: CASSFSGNSEAFF; DNA: TGTGCCAGCAGCTTTTCTGGGAACTCTGAAGCTTTCTTT
J: TRBJ2-7; V: TRBV2; D: TRBD2; size: NA; CDR3: CASSGTSGLYEQYF; DNA: TGTGCCAGCAGCGGGACTAGCGGACTTTACGAGCAGTACTTC
J: TRBJ2-5; V: TRBV11-3; D: NA; size: NA; CDR3: CASGRQEVVPLYVGETQYF; DNA: TGTGCCAGCGGCCGACAGGAAGTAGTCCCCTTATACGTCGGAGAGACCCAGTACTTC
J: TRBJ2-5; V: TRBV9; D: NA; size: NA; CDR3: CASSVVGGTGTQYF; DNA: TGTGCCAGCAGCGTAGTAGGGGGGACCGGGACCCAGTACTTC
J: TRBJ2-7; V: TRBV18; D: NA; size: NA; CDR3: CASSPNNYEQYF; DNA: TGTGCCAGCTCACCTAACAACTACGAGCAGTACTTC
J: TRBJ2-5; V: TRBV7-9; D: NA; size: once; CDR3: CASSLRGDQETQYF; DNA: TGTGCCAGCAGCTTAAGGGGCGACCAAGAGACCCAGTACTTC
J: TRBJ2-7; V: TRBV5-4; D: NA; size: NA; CDR3: CASSDSTGVYEQYF; DNA: TGTGCCAGCAGCGATTCGACAGGTGTCTACGAGCAGTACTTC
J: TRBJ1-2; V: TRBV7-2; D: NA; size: NA; CDR3: CASSFFVFKSGQIYGYTF; DNA: TGTGCCAGCAGCTTTTTCGTTTTTAAGAGCGGGCAGATCTATGGCTACACCTTC
J: TRBJ1-2; V: TRBV5-5; D: NA; size: NA; CDR3: CASSLAAGSGYGYTF; DNA: TGTGCCAGCAGCTTGGCAGCCGGCAGCGGCTATGGCTACACCTTC
J: TRBJ2-1; V: TRBV19; D: TRBD1; size: NA; CDR3: CASSTTGGSYNEQFF; DNA: TGTGCCAGTAGTACTACAGGGGGTTCCTACAATGAGCAGTTCTTC
J: TRBJ2-1; V: TRBV11-3; D: NA; size: NA; CDR3: CASSLGILNEQFF; DNA: TGTGCCAGCAGCTTAGGTATTCTCAATGAGCAGTTCTTC
J: TRBJ2-7; V: TRBV14; D: NA; size: NA; CDR3: CASSPHFSYEQYF; DNA: TGTGCCAGCAGCCCCCATTTCTCCTACGAGCAGTACTTC
J: TRBJ2-7; V: TRBV19; D: TRBD1; size: NA; CDR3: CASTPGQGYEQYF; DNA: TGTGCCAGTACCCCGGGACAGGGGTACGAGCAGTACTTC
J: TRBJ2-1; V: TRBV7-3; D: NA; size: NA; CDR3: CASSLTGVSYNEQFF; DNA: TGTGCCAGCAGCTTGACCGGGGTGTCCTACAATGAGCAGTTCTTC
J: TRBJ1-2; V: TRBV5-1; D: NA; size: NA; CDR3: CATARRGGTDYGYTF; DNA: TGCGCCACCGCCCGGAGGGGGGGAACAGACTATGGCTACACCTTC
J: TRBJ2-7; V: TRBV11-3; D: NA; size: NA; CDR3: CASSLQGTTEQYF; DNA: TGTGCCAGCAGCCTACAGGGAACAACCGAGCAGTACTTC
J: TRBJ2-7; V: TRBV28; D: TRBD2; size: NA; CDR3: CASSPRGAGGRGEQYF; DNA: TGTGCCAGCAGTCCCCGAGGAGCGGGGGGGCGGGGGGAGCAGTACTTC
J: TRBJ2-2; V: TRBV15; D: TRBD2; size: NA; CDR3: CATSRDLAGWTGELFF; DNA: TGTGCCACCAGCAGAGATCTAGCGGGGTGGACCGGGGAGCTGTTTTTT
J: TRBJ2-2; V: TRBV15; D: NA; size: NA; CDR3: CATSRADTGELFF; DNA: TGTGCCACCAGCAGAGCTGACACCGGGGAGCTGTTTTTT
J: TRBJ1-4; V: TRBV18; D: NA; size: NA; CDR3: CASSLRVDEKLFF; DNA: TGTGCCAGCTCACTCCGGGTTGACGAAAAACTGTTTTTT
J: TRBJ2-7; V: TRBV7-9; D: NA; size: few; CDR3: CASSFNSYEQYF; DNA: TGTGCCAGCAGCTTTAATAGCTACGAGCAGTACTTC
J: TRBJ1-1; V: TRBV29-1; D: NA; size: NA; CDR3: CSVTGMEGEAFF; DNA: TGCAGCGTAACAGGGATGGAGGGTGAAGCTTTCTTT
J: TRBJ1-1; V: TRBV11-2; D: NA; size: NA; CDR3: CASSNDPFGTEAFF; DNA: TGTGCCAGCAGCAACGACCCATTTGGGACTGAAGCTTTCTTT
J: TRBJ1-6; V: TRBV7-9; D: NA; size: NA; CDR3: CASSLQGSYNSPLHF; DNA: TGTGCCAGCAGCTTACAGGGTTCCTATAATTCACCCCTCCACTTT
J: TRBJ1-3; V: TRBV10-1; D: NA; size: NA; CDR3: CASRPRLPGNTIYF; DNA: TGCGCCAGCAGGCCCCGATTGCCCGGAAACACCATATATTTT
J: TRBJ1-1; V: TRBV12-5; D: NA; size: once; CDR3: CASGLALRGTNTEAFF; DNA: TGTGCTAGTGGTTTGGCCCTCCGGGGGACGAACACTGAAGCTTTCTTT
J: TRBJ2-7; V: TRBV9; D: TRBD1; size: NA; CDR3: CASSSGGTGKWEQYF; DNA: TGTGCCAGCAGCTCTGGGGGGACAGGTAAATGGGAGCAGTACTTC
J: TRBJ2-3; V: TRBV5-1; D: TRBD2; size: NA; CDR3: CASSSGTSGTDTQYF; DNA: TGCGCCAGCAGCTCGGGGACTAGCGGCACAGATACGCAGTATTTT
J: TRBJ2-7; V: TRBV28; D: NA; size: NA; CDR3: CATLQGTGEQYF; DNA: TGTGCCACCTTACAGGGAACTGGCGAGCAGTACTTC
J: TRBJ1-4; V: TRBV6-6; D: NA; size: NA; CDR3: CASNSQRTANEKLFF; DNA: TGTGCCAGCAACTCCCAAAGGACAGCTAATGAAAAACTGTTTTTT
J: TRBJ1-6; V: TRBV7-6; D: NA; size: NA; CDR3: CASSKQGLGSPLHF; DNA: TGTGCCAGCAGTAAACAGGGCCTCGGTTCACCCCTCCACTTT
J: TRBJ2-2; V: TRBV6-4; D: NA; size: few; CDR3: CASSPQAEDTGELFF; DNA: TGTGCCAGCAGCCCCCAGGCAGAGGACACCGGGGAGCTGTTTTTT
J: TRBJ1-1; V: TRBV7-2; D: TRBD1; size: once; CDR3: CASSFRGPGDQAFF; DNA: TGTGCCAGCAGCTTCAGGGGGCCCGGGGACCAAGCTTTCTTT
J: TRBJ1-6; V: TRBV7-2; D: NA; size: NA; CDR3: CASSIPPGSPLHF; DNA: TGTGCCAGCAGCATCCCCCCGGGTTCACCCCTCCACTTT
J: TRBJ2-7; V: TRBV6-1; D: NA; size: NA; CDR3: CASSLTGSYEQYF; DNA: TGTGCCAGCAGCTTGACAGGCTCCTACGAGCAGTACTTC
J: TRBJ2-1; V: TRBV2; D: NA; size: NA; CDR3: CASSRWNFNPYNEQFF; DNA: TGTGCCAGCAGCCGTTGGAACTTCAACCCGTACAATGAGCAGTTCTTC
J: TRBJ2-2; V: TRBV11-2; D: TRBD1; size: NA; CDR3: CASSFLQGALTGELFF; DNA: TGTGCCAGCAGCTTCTTGCAGGGGGCGCTTACCGGGGAGCTGTTTTTT
J: TRBJ2-3; V: TRBV4-3; D: NA; size: NA; CDR3: CASSLTGFTDTQYF; DNA: TGCGCCAGCAGCCTGACAGGATTCACAGATACGCAGTATTTT
J: TRBJ2-1; V: TRBV5-1; D: NA; size: NA; CDR3: CASSFRTAYNEQFF; DNA: TGCGCCAGCAGCTTCCGGACAGCATACAATGAGCAGTTCTTC
J: TRBJ2-3; V: TRBV4-2; D: NA; size: NA; CDR3: CASSATDTQYF; DNA: TGTGCCAGCAGCGCCACAGATACGCAGTATTTT
J: TRBJ1-5; V: TRBV5-1; D: TRBD1; size: NA; CDR3: CASSLGGQGDQPQHF; DNA: TGCGCCAGCAGCTTGGGGGGACAGGGGGATCAGCCCCAGCATTTT
J: TRBJ1-2; V: TRBV4-2; D: TRBD1; size: NA; CDR3: CASSQIDRVVTYGYTF; DNA: TGTGCCAGCAGCCAAATAGACAGGGTGGTAACCTATGGCTACACCTTC
J: TRBJ2-1; V: TRBV15; D: TRBD2; size: NA; CDR3: CATSTLAGGGNEQFF; DNA: TGTGCCACCAGCACGCTAGCGGGAGGCGGGAATGAGCAGTTCTTC
J: TRBJ2-3; V: TRBV29-1; D: NA; size: NA; CDR3: CSVGGTDTDTQYF; DNA: TGCAGCGTTGGGGGGACTGACACAGATACGCAGTATTTT